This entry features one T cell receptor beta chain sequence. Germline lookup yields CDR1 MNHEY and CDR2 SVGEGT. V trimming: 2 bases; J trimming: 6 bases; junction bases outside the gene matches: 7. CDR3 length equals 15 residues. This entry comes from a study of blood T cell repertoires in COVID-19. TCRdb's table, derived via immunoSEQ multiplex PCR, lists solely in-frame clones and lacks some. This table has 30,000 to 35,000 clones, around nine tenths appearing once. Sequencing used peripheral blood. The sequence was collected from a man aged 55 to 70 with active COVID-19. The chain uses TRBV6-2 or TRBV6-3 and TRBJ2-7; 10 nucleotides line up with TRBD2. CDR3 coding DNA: TGTGCCAGCAGTTACCCCACTAGCGGGAAGGTCGAGCAGTACTTC. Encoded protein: CASSYPTSGKVEQYF.